These 21 T cell receptor beta chains were sequenced from one sample in a study of shared clonotypes between healthy human individuals. Measured with immunoSEQ multiplex PCR; TCRdb has only the in-frame clones, and not every one. The table has some 2,400,000 clones, approximately 95% seen once. The sample consisted of naive CD4+ T cells sorted from blood. Subset meaning: CD45RA+ positively selected. The receptor set was obtained from a man between 18 and 29 years old in good health.

The count of this clone is one. The V and J genes are TRBV7-2 and TRBJ2-1, with D unclear. Germline V gives CDR1 SGHTA, CDR2 FQGNSA. This CDR3 contains 12 residues. V was pared by 1 base and J by 9 bases, with 7 bases between. CDR3 coding DNA: TGTGCCAGCAGCTTAGATATGGGTGAGCAGTTCTTC. Translated: CASSLDMGEQFF.

This sequence joins TRBV10-1 and TRBJ2-7, with 11 bases aligning to TRBD2. The CDR3 is made up of 15 amino acids. Germline CDR1 WNHNN, CDR2 SYGVQD (reference sequence). V gave up 5 bases and J gave up 0 bases; unmatched junction bases: 3. CDR3 amino acids: CASSQGLAGSYEQYF. DNA for the CDR3: TGCGCCAGCAGTCAAGGACTAGCGGGCTCCTACGAGCAGTACTTC.

The V call is TRBV5-6, the J call TRBJ1-2; tentatively, D is TRBD1 (5 bases). V was clipped by 2 bases and J by 8 bases, with 7 bases between them. Germline V gives CDR1 SGHDT, CDR2 YYEEEE. This CDR3 has 11 residues. In DNA, the CDR3 is TGTGCCAGCAGCTTTGAGGGGGGCTACACCTTC. Translated, it gives CASSFEGGYTF.

The rearrangement links TRBV19 to TRBJ2-3; D unresolved. Germline CDR1 and CDR2: LNHDA and SQIVND (reference sequence). V was clipped by 0 bases and J by 2 bases, with 12 bases between them. The CDR3 loop spans 16 amino acids. This CDR3 is CASSIDRTPNTDTQYF. The CDR3 nucleotides are TGTGCCAGTAGTATAGATCGAACACCAAACACAGATACGCAGTATTTT.

This clone is a singleton in its sample. The chain recombines TRBV9 with TRBJ1-2; a weak D match, TRBD1 (6 bases). Per germline, CDR1 SGDLS and CDR2 YYNGEE. This CDR3 has 14 residues. V was cut by 4 bases and J by 4 bases, with 14 bases left in between. The CDR3 loop is CASSPQGQGYGYTF. The CDR3 DNA reads as TGTGCCAGCAGCCCACAGGGCCAGGGCTATGGCTACACCTTC.

Written as DNA, the CDR3 is TGTGCCATCAGTGCGGGGACACCGCCCTACGAGCAGTACTTC. The encoded protein is CAISAGTPPYEQYF. This sequence joins TRBV10-3 and TRBJ2-7, with a weak D call TRBD1 (6 bases). The ends were cut back, 4 bases at V and 2 bases at J, with 12 bases in the middle. Germline CDR1 reads ENHRY; CDR2 reads SYGVKD. The CDR3 extends over 14 amino acids.

The chain has TRBV7-2 and TRBJ2-1, with 10 bases identical to TRBD2. CDR3 length equals 15 residues. The germline CDR1 and CDR2 sequences are SGHTA and FQGNSA. Germline trimming cut 6 bases from V and 6 bases from J; bases unmatched to any gene: 8. Here the CDR3 DNA reads TGTGCCAGCAGTCTTTCTAGCGGGAGCTTCAATGAGCAGTTCTTC. It translates to CASSLSSGSFNEQFF. Complete variable domain (other parts from reference TRBV7-2 and TRBJ2-1): GAGVSQSPSNKVTEKGKDVELRCDPISGHTALYWYRQSLGQGLEFLIYFQGNSAPDKSGLPSDRFSAERTGGSVSTLTIQRTQQEDSAVYLCASSLSSGSFNEQFFGPGTRLTVL.

The V gene is TRBV10-3, the J gene TRBJ2-3; 9 bases map to TRBD1. The CDR3 covers 13 residues. V was pared by 4 bases and J by 4 bases, with 0 bases of the junction left unmatched. CDR1 and CDR2 (germline): ENHRY, SYGVKD. CDR3 in DNA: TGTGCCATCAGTGGGGACAGGGCAGATACGCAGTATTTT. Its protein is CAISGDRADTQYF.

Note on this clone: In the same sample, other DNA sequences code for this CDR3. This rearrangement joins TRBV9 to TRBJ1-2; no clear D gene. V was shortened by 0 bases and J by 9 bases, with 6 bases between the two germline ends. This CDR3 contains 11 residues. Germline lookup yields CDR1 SGDLS and CDR2 YYNGEE. The DNA of the CDR3 is TGTGCCAGCAGCGTAGAGGGAAGCTACACCTTC. This encodes CASSVEGSYTF.

The gene calls are TRBV20-1 and TRBJ2-6, with D perhaps TRBD1 (5 bases). V lost 0 bases to trimming and J lost 12 bases, with 6 bases between them. CDR1 DFQATT and CDR2 SNEGSKA come from the germline V gene (reference sequence). This CDR3 contains 11 residues. CDR3 amino acids: CSARDQGVLTF. The CDR3 nucleotides read TGCAGTGCTAGAGATCAGGGCGTCCTGACTTTC.

V and J are TRBV6-1 and TRBJ1-2, with a weak D call TRBD1 (5 bases). Trimming took off 6 bases at V and 4 bases at J, with 15 bases between the two ends. CDR1 and CDR2 from the germline V gene are MNHNS and SASEGT. This CDR3 comprises 14 residues. The CDR3 nucleotides read TGTGCCAGCAGACCGGACCAGGGATTCTATGGCTACACCTTC. Its protein product is CASRPDQGFYGYTF.

In nucleotides, the CDR3 is TGTGCCAGCAGCTTCGACAGGGAGGGGACCCAGTACTTC. Residues: CASSFDREGTQYF. This chain links TRBV5-8 with TRBJ2-5; D tentatively reads TRBD1 or TRBD2 (7 bases each). Germline V gene data show CDR1 as SGHTS and CDR2 as YDEGEE. The V end was cut by 2 bases, the J end by 7 bases, with 12 bases between. CDR3 length: 13 amino acids.

V is TRBV7-8 and J is TRBJ1-2, with D possibly matching TRBD1 (5 bases). V was shortened by 1 base and J by 4 bases, with 16 bases between the two germline ends. This CDR3 has 16 residues. The germline CDR1 and CDR2 sequences are SGHVS and FQNEAQ. This chain's CDR3 is CASSLERPGVGYGYTF. In nucleotides, the CDR3 is TGTGCCAGCAGCTTAGAGAGACCGGGGGTAGGCTATGGCTACACCTTC.

This clone has just a few counts. Written as DNA, the CDR3 is TGTGCCAGCAGTTACTCAGGGACCGGGGAGCTGTTTTTT. Translating gives CASSYSGTGELFF. The chain uses TRBV6-6 and TRBJ2-2; the D is unclear. Between the trimmed V and J ends, which lost 0 bases and 5 bases, there was a span of 4 bases. Germline CDR1 is MNHNY and CDR2 is SVGAGI (reference sequence). The CDR3 contains 13 residues.

V is TRBV4-3 and J is TRBJ1-2; unclear D gene. Per germline, CDR1 LGHNA and CDR2 YSLEER. Trimming shortened V by 0 bases and J by 0 bases, and 8 bases separated the two germline ends. The length of the CDR3 is 15 residues. CDR3: CASSQDRRPNYGYTF. Here the CDR3 DNA reads TGCGCCAGCAGCCAAGATCGACGGCCTAACTATGGCTACACCTTC.

The gene calls are TRBV19 and TRBJ2-2; 7 bases are shared with TRBD1. Germline V gene sequence: CDR1 LNHDA, CDR2 SQIVND (reference sequence). The CDR3 runs 17 residues. Trimming removed 3 bases from V and 6 bases from J; junction bases left unmatched: 13. CDR3 in amino acids: CASSITTGVTFAGELFF. The CDR3 DNA follows: TGTGCCAGTAGTATCACCACAGGGGTCACGTTTGCCGGGGAGCTGTTTTTT. Looking up the rest from reference TRBV19 and TRBJ2-2 gives the full variable domain: DGGITQSPKYLFRKEGQNVTLSCEQNLNHDAMYWYRQDPGQGLRLIYYSQIVNDFQKGDIAEGYSVSREKKESFPLTVTSAQKNPTAFYLCASSITTGVTFAGELFFGEGSRLTVL.

The CDR3 sequence: CASSRADISNQPQHF. The CDR3 DNA is TGTGCCAGCAGTAGGGCAGATATAAGCAATCAGCCCCAGCATTTT. The genes are TRBV28 and TRBJ1-5, with D uncertain. The germline V gene has CDR1 MDHEN and CDR2 SYDVKM. V lost 5 bases and J lost 1, with 12 bases in between. The CDR3 covers 15 residues.

The CDR3 protein is CASSYSANLSNQPQHF. The CDR3 bases are TGTGCCAGCAGTTACTCTGCAAATTTGAGCAATCAGCCCCAGCATTTT. The V call is TRBV6-6, the J call TRBJ1-5; the D is unclear. Per the germline V gene, CDR1 is MNHNY and CDR2 is SVGAGI (reference sequence). The CDR3 contains 16 residues. The V end was cut by 0 bases, the J end by 1 base, with 10 bases between.

The V gene is TRBV29-1, the J gene TRBJ2-7, with no clear D. This CDR3 region has 14 residues. The V gene's germline CDR1 is SQVTM and CDR2 ANQGSEA. Trimming stripped 5 bases from V and 0 bases from J, with 14 bases between. CDR3 in amino acids: CSVFKSASSYEQYF. DNA of the CDR3: TGCAGCGTTTTTAAGAGCGCCTCCTCCTACGAGCAGTACTTC.

The chain is built from TRBV6-1 and TRBJ1-5; no reliable D call. CDR1 and CDR2 from the germline V gene are MNHNS and SASEGT. The CDR3 totals 13 residues. V lost 4 bases and J lost 5, with 9 bases in between. The CDR3 spells CASSATIYQPQHF. For the CDR3, the DNA is TGTGCCAGCAGTGCAACGATTTATCAGCCCCAGCATTTT.

This chain uses TRBV6-4 with TRBJ2-3; D is perhaps TRBD2 (6 bases). The ends were cut back, 5 bases at V and 6 bases at J, with 15 bases in the middle. This CDR3 has 14 residues. Germline CDR1 reads MRHNA; CDR2 reads SNTAGT. CDR3: CASSFEEGTDTQYF. CDR3 sequence (DNA): TGTGCCAGCAGTTTCGAGGAGGGAACCGATACGCAGTATTTT.